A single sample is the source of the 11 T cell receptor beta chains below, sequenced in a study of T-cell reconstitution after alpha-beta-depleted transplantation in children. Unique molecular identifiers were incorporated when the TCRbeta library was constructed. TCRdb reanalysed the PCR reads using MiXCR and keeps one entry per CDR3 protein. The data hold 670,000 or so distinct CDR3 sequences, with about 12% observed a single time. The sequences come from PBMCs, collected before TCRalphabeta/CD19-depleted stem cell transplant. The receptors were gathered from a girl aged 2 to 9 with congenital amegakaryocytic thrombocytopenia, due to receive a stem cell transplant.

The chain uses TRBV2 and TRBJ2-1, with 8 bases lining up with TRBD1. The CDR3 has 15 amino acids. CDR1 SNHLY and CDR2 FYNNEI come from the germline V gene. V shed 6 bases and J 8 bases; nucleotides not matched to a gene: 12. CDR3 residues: CASRAAGGWGDEQFF. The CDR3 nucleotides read TGTGCCAGCAGGGCCGCAGGGGGCTGGGGCGATGAGCAGTTCTTC.

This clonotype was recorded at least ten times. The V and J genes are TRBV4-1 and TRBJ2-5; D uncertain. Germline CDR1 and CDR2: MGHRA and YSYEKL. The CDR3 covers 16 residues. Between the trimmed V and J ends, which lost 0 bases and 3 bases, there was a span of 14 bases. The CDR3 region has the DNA TGCGCCAGCAGCCAAGATCAGCAGCAAAGCGAAGAGACCCAGTACTTC. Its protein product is CASSQDQQQSEETQYF.

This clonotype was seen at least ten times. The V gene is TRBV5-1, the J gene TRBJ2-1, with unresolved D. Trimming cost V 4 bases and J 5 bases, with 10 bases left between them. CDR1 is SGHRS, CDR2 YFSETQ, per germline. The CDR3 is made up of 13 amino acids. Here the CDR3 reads CASSPDPNNEQFF. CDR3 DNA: TGCGCCAGCAGCCCGGACCCCAACAATGAGCAGTTCTTC.

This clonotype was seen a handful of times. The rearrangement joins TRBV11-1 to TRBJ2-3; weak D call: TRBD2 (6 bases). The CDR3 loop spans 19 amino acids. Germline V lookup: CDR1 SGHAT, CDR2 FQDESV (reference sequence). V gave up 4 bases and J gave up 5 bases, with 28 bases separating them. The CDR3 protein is CASSSHPSPDDAGRDTQYF. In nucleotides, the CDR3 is TGTGCCAGCAGCTCCCACCCCAGTCCGGACGATGCGGGGAGAGATACGCAGTATTTT.

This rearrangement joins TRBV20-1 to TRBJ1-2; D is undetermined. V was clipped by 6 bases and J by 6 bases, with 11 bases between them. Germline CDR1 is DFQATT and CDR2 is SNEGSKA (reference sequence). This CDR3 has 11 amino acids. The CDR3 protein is CSATRANGYTF. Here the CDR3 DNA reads TGCAGTGCCACCCGTGCAAATGGCTACACCTTC.

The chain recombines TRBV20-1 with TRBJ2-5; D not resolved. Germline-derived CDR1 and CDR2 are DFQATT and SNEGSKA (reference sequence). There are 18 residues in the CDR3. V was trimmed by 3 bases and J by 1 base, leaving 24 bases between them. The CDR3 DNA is TGCAGTGCTAGCCGGCCGTCGACCCCAGGTTACTCCCAAGAGACCCAGTACTTC. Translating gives CSASRPSTPGYSQETQYF.

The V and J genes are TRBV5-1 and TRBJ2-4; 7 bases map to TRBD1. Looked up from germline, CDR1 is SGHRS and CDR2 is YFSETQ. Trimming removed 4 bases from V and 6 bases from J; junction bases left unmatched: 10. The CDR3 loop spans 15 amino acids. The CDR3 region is CASSLENRGPNIQYF. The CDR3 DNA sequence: TGCGCCAGCAGCCTCGAAAATAGGGGGCCAAACATTCAGTACTTC. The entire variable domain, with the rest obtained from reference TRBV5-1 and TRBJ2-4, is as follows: KAGVTQTPRYLIKTRGQQVTLSCSPISGHRSVSWYQQTPGQGLQFLFEYFSETQRNKGNFPGRFSGRQFSNSRSEMNVSTLELGDSALYLCASSLENRGPNIQYFGAGTRLSVL.

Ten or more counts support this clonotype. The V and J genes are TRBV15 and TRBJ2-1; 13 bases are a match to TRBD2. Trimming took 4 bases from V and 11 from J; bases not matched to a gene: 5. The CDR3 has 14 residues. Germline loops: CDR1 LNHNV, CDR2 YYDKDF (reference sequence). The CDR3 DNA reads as TGTGCCACCAGCACAGGACTAGCGGGAGTAAAGCAGTTCTTC. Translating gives CATSTGLAGVKQFF.

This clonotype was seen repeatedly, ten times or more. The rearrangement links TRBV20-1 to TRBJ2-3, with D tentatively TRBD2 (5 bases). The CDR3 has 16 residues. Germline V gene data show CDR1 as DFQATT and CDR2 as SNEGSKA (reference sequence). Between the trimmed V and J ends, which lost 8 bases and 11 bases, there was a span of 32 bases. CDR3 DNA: TGCAGTACATATCCGGCATACGGGCCCCCGGGGTTTGGGCAGTATTTT. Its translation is CSTYPAYGPPGFGQYF.

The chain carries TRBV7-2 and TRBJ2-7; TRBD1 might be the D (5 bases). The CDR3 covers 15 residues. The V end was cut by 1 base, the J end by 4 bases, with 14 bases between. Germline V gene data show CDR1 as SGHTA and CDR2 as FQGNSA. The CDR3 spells CASSLVPQGGYEQYF. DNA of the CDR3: TGTGCCAGCAGCTTAGTCCCCCAGGGTGGGTACGAGCAGTACTTC. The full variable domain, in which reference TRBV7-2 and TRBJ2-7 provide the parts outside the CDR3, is GAGVSQSPSNKVTEKGKDVELRCDPISGHTALYWYRQSLGQGLEFLIYFQGNSAPDKSGLPSDRFSAERTGGSVSTLTIQRTQQEDSAVYLCASSLVPQGGYEQYFGPGTRLTVT.

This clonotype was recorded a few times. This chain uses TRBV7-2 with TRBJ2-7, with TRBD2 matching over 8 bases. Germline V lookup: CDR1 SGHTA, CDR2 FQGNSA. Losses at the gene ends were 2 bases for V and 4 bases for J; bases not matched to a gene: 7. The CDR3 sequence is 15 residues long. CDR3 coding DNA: TGTGCCAGCAGCTTAACTAGCGGTGGGGGGTACGAGCAGTACTTC. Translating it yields CASSLTSGGGYEQYF.